This T cell receptor (beta chain) was found in a study of identical twins. General study findings and limits: Sequences that were beta out-of-frame showed weaker excess twin sharing.

There are 12 residues in the CDR3. V was clipped by 3 bases and J by 9 bases, with 8 bases between them. The germline V gene has CDR1 SGHAT and CDR2 FQNNGV. Comments on this clonotype: Antigen: not known.

TCRdb ran MiXCR on the 5' RACE reads and lists one entry per CDR3 protein. The repertoire holds 300,000 to 400,000 distinct CDR3 sequences, with over 9% as singletons. These data are also associated with another study on yellow fever vaccine responses in identical twins.

This chain links TRBV11-2 with TRBJ2-2, with no clear D. The sequenced sample consisted of CD8+ T cells sorted from blood. This clonotype was obtained from a woman younger than 35 in good health. This CDR3 reads CASSFGGWELFF. The CDR3 DNA follows: TGTGCCAGCAGCTTCGGCGGTTGGGAGCTGTTTTTT.